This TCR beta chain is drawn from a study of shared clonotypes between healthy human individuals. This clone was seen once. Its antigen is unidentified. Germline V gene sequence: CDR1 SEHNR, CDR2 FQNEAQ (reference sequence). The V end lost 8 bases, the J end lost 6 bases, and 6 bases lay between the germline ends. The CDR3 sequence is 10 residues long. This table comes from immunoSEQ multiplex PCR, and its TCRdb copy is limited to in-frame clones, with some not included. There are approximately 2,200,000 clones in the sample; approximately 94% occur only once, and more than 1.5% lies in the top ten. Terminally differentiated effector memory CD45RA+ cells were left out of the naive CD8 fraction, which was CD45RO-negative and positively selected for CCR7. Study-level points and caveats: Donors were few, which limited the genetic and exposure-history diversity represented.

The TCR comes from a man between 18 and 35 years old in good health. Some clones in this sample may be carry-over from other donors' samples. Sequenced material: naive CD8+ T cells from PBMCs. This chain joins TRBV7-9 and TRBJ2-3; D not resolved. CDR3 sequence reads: CASDVDTQYF. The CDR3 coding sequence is TGTGCCAGCGACGTTGATACGCAGTATTTT.